The 20 T cell receptor beta chains below were found in one sample sequenced in a study of spatial heterogeneity in lung cancer. As to time point: sample taken at primary tumor resection. Each CDR3 protein is one row after TCRdb ran MiXCR on the 5' RACE reads. The table has approximately 12,000 distinct CDR3 sequences, 12% seen once. General study results and limits: Intratumoral expanded alpha and beta TCR counts were found to track tumor mutation counts.

What these receptors recognize is not known. This specimen consisted of lung tumor tissue, obtained at surgery. The source is a female donor with early-stage non-small cell lung cancer.

This clonotype was found many times. This chain connects TRBV6-2 or TRBV6-3 to TRBJ1-2; D unresolved. The CDR3 length is 14 residues. CDR1 is MNHEY and CDR2 is SVGEGT in the germline V gene. Trimming removed 2 bases from V and 4 bases from J, with 11 bases in between. CDR3: CASSYQRGGYGYTF. In DNA form, the CDR3 reads TGTGCCAGCAGTTACCAGCGCGGCGGCTATGGCTACACCTTC.

This clonotype was seen repeatedly, ten times or more. The rearrangement links TRBV30 to TRBJ2-2; 11 nucleotides line up with TRBD2. This CDR3 comprises 15 residues. Germline loops: CDR1 GTSNPN, CDR2 SVGIG (reference sequence). V shed 7 bases, J shed 5 bases, and the junction held 9 bases outside the gene matches. CDR3 nucleotide sequence: TGTGCCTTCCCAGGGGGACTAGCGGCTACCGGGGAGCTGTTTTTT. This translates into CAFPGGLAATGELFF.

This chain uses TRBV19 with TRBJ2-5, with D possibly TRBD2 on 6 matching bases. The germline V and J ends were trimmed by 3 bases and 2 bases, with 10 bases remaining between them. The CDR3 totals 14 residues. The V gene's germline CDR1 is LNHDA and CDR2 SQIVND (reference sequence). The CDR3 sequence: CASSMEGYQETQYF. The CDR3 DNA reads TGTGCCAGTAGTATGGAGGGGTATCAAGAGACCCAGTACTTC.

This clonotype was detected many times. J is TRBJ1-6 and V is TRBV7-2; 7 bases agree with TRBD1. V lost 4 bases to trimming and J lost 8 bases; unmatched junction nucleotides: 5. The germline V gene encodes CDR1 SGHTA and CDR2 FQGNSA. This CDR3 comprises 14 residues. CDR3 residues: CASSSPGQYSPLHF. The CDR3 nucleotides read TGTGCCAGCAGCTCCCCGGGACAGTATTCACCCCTCCACTTT.

The chain uses TRBV7-9 and TRBJ2-7, with unresolved D. Germline V CDR1 and CDR2: SEHNR, FQNEAQ (reference sequence). Trimming took 2 bases from V and 2 from J, leaving 16 bases between them. The CDR3 extends over 16 amino acids. DNA of the CDR3: TGTGCCAGCAGCTTATGGGCCGCCGGCCAGGCCTACGAGCAGTACTTC. Its translation: CASSLWAAGQAYEQYF.

This clonotype was counted many times. The chain joins TRBV12-3 or TRBV12-4 to TRBJ1-2; D is perhaps TRBD1 (6 bases). The CDR3 length is 14 residues. Trimming removed 6 bases from V and 4 bases from J, with 15 bases in between. The CDR3 bases are TGTGCCAGCAGCTCGTCAACAGGGTTCTATGGCTACACCTTC. Translating gives CASSSSTGFYGYTF.

The genes are TRBV3-1 and TRBJ2-7; no clear D. V shed 1 base and J shed 5 bases, with 6 bases lying between them. Germline CDR1 is LGHDT and CDR2 is YNNKEL (reference sequence). This CDR3 has 12 residues. The CDR3 nucleotides are TGTGCCAGCAGCCAAGTGGTCGACGAGCAGTACTTC. Amino acids: CASSQVVDEQYF.

This clonotype was found a few times. An end of the junction does not agree with germline; a read error may underlie this. The chain carries TRBV2 and TRBJ1-2, with unresolved D. The CDR3 is 12 amino acids. CDR1 and CDR2 from the germline V gene are SNHLY and FYNNEI. The chain's CDR3 is CVSRSSNYGYTF. CDR3 nucleotides: TGTGTCAGCAGAAGCAGTAACTATGGCTACACCTTC.

This clonotype was detected many times. The CDR3 DNA follows: TGTGCCACCAGCAGAGAGGGACAGCAAGGGGAGCTGTTTTTT. It specifies CATSREGQQGELFF. This chain links TRBV15 with TRBJ2-2; the match to TRBD1 covers 7 bases. Germline V gives CDR1 LNHNV, CDR2 YYDKDF (reference sequence). The CDR3 extends over 14 amino acids. The ends lost 0 bases at V and 8 bases at J; junction bases unmatched: 3. Drawing the rest from reference TRBV15 and TRBJ2-2, the complete variable domain is DAMVIQNPRYQVTQFGKPVTLSCSQTLNHNVMYWYQQKSSQAPKLLFHYYDKDFNNEADTPDNFQSRRPNTSFCFLDIRSPGLGDTAMYLCATSREGQQGELFFGEGSRLTVL.

The chain joins TRBV7-2 to TRBJ1-1; TRBD1 matches 8 bases. CDR1 SGHTA and CDR2 FQGNSA come from the germline V gene. The CDR3 loop spans 13 amino acids. V was pared by 5 bases and J by 1 base, with 0 bases of the junction left unmatched. CDR3 protein: CASSGQGNTEAFF. CDR3 DNA: TGTGCCAGCAGCGGACAGGGGAACACTGAAGCTTTCTTT.

This clonotype occurred many times. The chain links TRBV7-2 to TRBJ2-5, with 7 bases that match TRBD1. The trim removed 5 bases at V and 2 bases at J, leaving 8 bases unmatched. Germline V gene data show CDR1 as SGHTA and CDR2 as FQGNSA. The CDR3 covers 15 residues. This chain's CDR3 is CASSRSGTAQETQYF. CDR3 DNA: TGTGCCAGCAGCCGTTCGGGGACAGCACAAGAGACCCAGTACTTC.

This clonotype was seen many times. Written as DNA, the CDR3 is TGTGCCACCATATTTAGGACAGGAGAAAACTATGGCTACACCTTC. The encoded protein is CATIFRTGENYGYTF. The chain recombines TRBV10-3 with TRBJ1-2; TRBD1 matches at 7 bases. CDR1 and CDR2 (germline): ENHRY, SYGVKD. CDR3 length: 15 amino acids. The V segment lost 10 bases and the J segment 2 bases; nucleotides outside the gene matches: 13.

This clonotype has a handful of counts. The chain combines TRBV7-8 with TRBJ2-1; TRBD2 matches 8 bases. This CDR3 contains 19 residues. V lost 7 bases and J lost 4; bases outside the gene matches: 21. CDR1 is SGHVS, CDR2 FQNEAQ, per germline. The CDR3 spells CASNPQPQRGRPEYNEQFF. CDR3 nucleotide sequence: TGTGCCAGCAACCCCCAGCCCCAGCGGGGGAGACCCGAATACAATGAGCAGTTCTTC.

This clonotype came up a few times. The rearrangement links TRBV6-2 or TRBV6-3 to TRBJ1-1; TRBD1 agrees at 7 bases. Germline-derived CDR1 and CDR2 are MNHEY and SVGEGT. The CDR3 has 16 residues. The V and J ends lost 6 bases and 4 bases, in that order; junction bases with no gene match: 14. The CDR3 sequence is CASSNDRVSIGTEAFF. CDR3 nucleotide sequence: TGTGCCAGCAGCAACGACAGGGTCTCGATTGGCACTGAAGCTTTCTTT.

The genes are TRBV28 and TRBJ1-1; tentatively, D is TRBD1 (5 bases). V shed 3 bases and J shed 1 base, with 9 bases lying between them. The CDR3 is 14 residues long. CDR1 is MDHEN, CDR2 SYDVKM, per germline. CDR3 coding DNA: TGTGCCAGCAGTTTCCACGGACAGAACACTGAAGCTTTCTTT. Protein sequence: CASSFHGQNTEAFF.

This clonotype occurred many times. The V and J genes are TRBV6-1 and TRBJ2-7, with 10 bases lining up with TRBD1. The germline V gene has CDR1 MNHNS and CDR2 SASEGT. CDR3 length: 16 residues. V gave up 7 bases and J gave up 6 bases; unmatched junction bases: 15. The CDR3 DNA follows: TGTGCCAGCACCGGGTCGGGGACAGGGGCTCTAATCGAGCAGTACTTC. It codes for CASTGSGTGALIEQYF.

This clonotype showed up just a few times. The chain links TRBV7-9 to TRBJ1-1; D might be TRBD1 (6 bases). Germline loops: CDR1 SEHNR, CDR2 FQNEAQ (reference sequence). V lost 9 bases and J lost 5, with 22 bases in between. The length of the CDR3 is 15 residues. This CDR3 reads CARSTSQGSGTEAFF. DNA for the CDR3: TGTGCCAGAAGCACCAGCCAGGGGAGTGGGACTGAAGCTTTCTTT. Full variable domain (remainder filled in from reference TRBV7-9 and TRBJ1-1): DTGVSQNPRHKITKRGQNVTFRCDPISEHNRLYWYRQTLGQGPEFLTYFQNEAQLEKSRLLSDRFSAERPKGSFSTLEIQRTEQGDSAMYLCARSTSQGSGTEAFFGQGTRLTVV.

The sample holds many counts of this clonotype. The DNA of the CDR3 is TGTGCCAGCAGTGAAGGGACATTTAAGCAGTTCTTC. Encoded protein: CASSEGTFKQFF. The J gene is TRBJ2-1, the V gene TRBV2; TRBD1 is a possible D gene (5 bases). The CDR3 covers 12 residues. CDR1 is SNHLY, CDR2 FYNNEI, per germline. V gave up 1 base and J gave up 11 bases, with 9 bases separating them.

This clonotype has ten or more counts. The chain couples TRBV12-3 or TRBV12-4 to TRBJ2-7; 7 bases match TRBD1. CDR3 length: 16 residues. After removal of 5 bases from V and 1 base from J, the junction contained 11 bases not matched to a gene. In DNA form, the CDR3 reads TGTGCCAGCAGTCTCCTCCGAACGGGACAGTCCTACGAGCAGTACTTC. Translation: CASSLLRTGQSYEQYF.

This clonotype was counted ten times or more. The chain joins TRBV5-4 to TRBJ2-1, with 8 nucleotides matching TRBD1. V was clipped by 3 bases and J by 9 bases; unmatched bases: 2. The germline V gene has CDR1 SGHNT and CDR2 YYREEE (reference sequence). This CDR3 contains 12 residues. CDR3 protein: CASSWTGSEQFF. The CDR3 DNA is TGTGCCAGCAGCTGGACAGGGAGTGAGCAGTTCTTC. The full variable domain, with the rest looked up from reference TRBV5-4 and TRBJ2-1, is ETGVTQSPTHLIKTRGQQVTLRCSSQSGHNTVSWYQQALGQGPQFIFQYYREEENGRGNFPPRFSGLQFPNYSSELNVNALELDDSALYLCASSWTGSEQFFGPGTRLTVL.